These 7 T cell receptor beta chains were all obtained from the same sample, sequenced in a study of T-cell memory formation after mild COVID-19. TCRdb redid the calling of the 5' RACE reads with MiXCR, one entry per CDR3 protein. The sample shows about half a million distinct CDR3 sequences, about 18% of them seen only once. Sample: PBMCs or a T cell subset sorted from them (not recorded which). These receptors were taken from an adult woman who had mild COVID-19 (a few samples of this study predate the infection). Cell type and time point are not known.

The sample holds a few counts of this clonotype. CDR3 bases: TGCGCCAGCAGCTTGGCGGTAGGATTTACAGCGGCCTACGAGCAGTACTTC. It specifies CASSLAVGFTAAYEQYF. This rearrangement joins TRBV5-1 to TRBJ2-7; tentatively, D is TRBD2 (5 bases). The CDR3 length is 17 residues. Germline CDR1 reads SGHRS; CDR2 reads YFSETQ. V was clipped by 0 bases and J by 2 bases, with 18 bases between them.

The J gene is TRBJ2-7, the V gene TRBV23-1, with D possibly being TRBD1 or TRBD2 (6 bases each). TRBV23-1 is an open reading frame, and its role is uncertain. V lost 2 bases and J 5 bases, leaving 22 bases between the germline ends. The CDR3 extends over 17 amino acids. CDR3 sequence: CASSQLPEWGARDEQYF. The CDR3 DNA is TGCGCCAGCAGTCAACTCCCCGAGTGGGGGGCTCGCGACGAGCAGTACTTC.

This clonotype occurred a few times. The CDR3 here is CASSYEGAGYGYTF. CDR3 DNA sequence: TGTGCCAGCAGTTATGAGGGGGCCGGCTATGGCTACACCTTC. The V and J genes are TRBV6-5 and TRBJ1-2; 7 bases line up with TRBD1. The CDR3 contains 14 residues. V lost 3 bases, J lost 4 bases, and 5 bases stayed unmatched. The germline CDR1 and CDR2 sequences are MNHEY and SVGAGI.

CDR3 amino acids: CSVFSTSGTYNEQFF. The CDR3 DNA follows: TGCAGCGTTTTCTCGACTAGCGGGACCTACAATGAGCAGTTCTTC. This chain links TRBV29-1 with TRBJ2-1, with TRBD2 identical over 11 bases. This CDR3 has 15 amino acids. Per the germline V gene, CDR1 is SQVTM and CDR2 is ANQGSEA. The ends lost 5 bases at V and 2 bases at J; junction bases unmatched: 5.

The chain is built from TRBV29-1 and TRBJ2-3, with D tentatively TRBD1 (6 bases). CDR3 length equals 15 residues. Trimming left V 2 bases short and J 6 bases short, with 18 bases between. From germline, CDR1 is SQVTM and CDR2 ANQGSEA. CDR3 sequence reads: CSVERPTGWADTQYF. Written as DNA, the CDR3 is TGCAGCGTTGAACGTCCGACAGGCTGGGCTGATACGCAGTATTTT.

The chain links TRBV23-1 to TRBJ2-3, with D possibly TRBD2 on 7 matching bases. TRBV23-1 is treated as an ORF (open reading frame) with a function not yet certain. The germline V and J ends were trimmed by 3 bases and 4 bases, with 23 bases remaining between them. This CDR3 is 18 amino acids long. CDR3 in DNA: TGCGCCAGCAGTCACCCGCTCCTTGTGCGGGGGCGGTCAGATACGCAGTATTTT. It encodes CASSHPLLVRGRSDTQYF.

This clonotype was seen a few times. This chain uses TRBV19 with TRBJ2-1; D is uncertain. Trimming took off 3 bases at V and 9 bases at J, with 18 bases between the two ends. The germline CDR1 and CDR2 sequences are LNHDA and SQIVND (reference sequence). The CDR3 totals 15 residues. The CDR3 protein is CASSIWSPEWAEQFF. The CDR3 DNA reads TGTGCCAGTAGTATTTGGAGCCCCGAGTGGGCTGAGCAGTTCTTC.